This T cell receptor beta chain derives from a study of Graves' ophthalmopathy and Graves' hyperthyroidism. Overall study context: Before any treatment, peripheral blood was taken at the initial diagnosis.

Amplified TCR beta CDR3 regions were obtained using RNA transcripts as template. An initial RT-PCR round employing HTBI primers preceded a second-round multiplex PCR. TCRdb re-called the multiplex PCR reads with MiXCR, one entry per CDR3 protein. Here the sample spans 400,000 to 450,000 distinct CDR3 sequences, 21% being singletons. Thyroid ultrasound, orbital computed tomography, TRAb, serum thyroxine and clinical symptoms formed the basis of diagnosis. This CDR3 spans 15 amino acids. Trimming took off 5 bases at V and 1 base at J, with 14 bases between the two ends. In germline, CDR1 is SGHTA, CDR2 FQGNSA.

Sequencing used peripheral blood. The origin of this receptor is a woman in her late teens or twenties with stable Graves' hyperthyroidism. The chain combines TRBV7-2 with TRBJ2-5; D is unresolved. CDR3 bases: TGTGCCAGCAGCCTGACGAGGCTAGTCCAAGAGACCCAGTACTTC. Translation gives CASSLTRLVQETQYF.